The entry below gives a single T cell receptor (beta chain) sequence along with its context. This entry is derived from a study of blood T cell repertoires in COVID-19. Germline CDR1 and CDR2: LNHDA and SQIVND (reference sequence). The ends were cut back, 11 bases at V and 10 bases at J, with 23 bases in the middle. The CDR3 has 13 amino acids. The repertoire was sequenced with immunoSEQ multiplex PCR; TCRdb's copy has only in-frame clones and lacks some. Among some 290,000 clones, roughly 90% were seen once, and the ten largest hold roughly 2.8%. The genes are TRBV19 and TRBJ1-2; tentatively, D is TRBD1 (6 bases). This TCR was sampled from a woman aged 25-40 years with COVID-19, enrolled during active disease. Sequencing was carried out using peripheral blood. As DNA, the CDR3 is TGTGCCTGCAACAGGGAGCGGGGATCGGTCTACACCTTC. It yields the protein CACNRERGSVYTF.